The 18 T cell receptor beta chains below come from one sample, sequenced in a study of cytomegalovirus exposure and HLA in healthy donors. PCR primers comprised 60 Vbeta and 13 Jbeta primers. This table comes from immunoSEQ multiplex PCR, and its TCRdb copy is limited to in-frame clones, with some not included. The table shows more than 80,000 clones, with under 80% occurring only once. The material sequenced was PBMCs. The origin of the receptors is a man aged 18 to 29 in good health and CMV-seropositive.

The chain is built from TRBV28 and TRBJ1-2, with D possibly TRBD1 on 5 matching bases. This CDR3 comprises 14 residues. In germline, CDR1 is MDHEN, CDR2 SYDVKM. Trimming stripped 7 bases from V and 3 bases from J, with 15 bases between. The chain's CDR3 is CASTLPRGDYGYTF. The CDR3 DNA reads as TGTGCCAGCACCCTCCCCCGGGGGGACTATGGCTACACCTTC.

The chain recombines TRBV27 with TRBJ2-7; 12 nucleotides agree with TRBD2. Looked up from germline, CDR1 is MNHEY and CDR2 is SMNVEV (reference sequence). V was clipped by 3 bases and J by 6 bases; unmatched bases: 0. The CDR3 extends over 13 amino acids. CDR3 coding DNA: TGTGCCAGCAGTTTGACTAGCGGGAGCGAGCAGTACTTC. Protein product: CASSLTSGSEQYF.

This chain connects TRBV29-1 to TRBJ1-2, with 10 bases aligning to TRBD1. J gave up 6 bases and V 6 bases, and 13 bases lay outside the gene matches. Germline V gene lookup returns CDR1 SQVTM and CDR2 ANQGSEA. The CDR3 contains 15 residues. CDR3 in DNA: TGCAGCGTGACAGTTAACCGGGACAGGGGAGATGGCTACACCTTC. As protein: CSVTVNRDRGDGYTF.

The V call is TRBV29-1, the J call TRBJ1-1, with TRBD1 identical over 7 bases. The V segment lost 4 bases and the J segment 6 bases; nucleotides outside the gene matches: 5. The CDR3 runs 12 residues. Germline CDR1 SQVTM, CDR2 ANQGSEA. This CDR3 is CSVVGGVAEAFF. The CDR3 DNA follows: TGCAGCGTTGTAGGGGGCGTCGCTGAAGCTTTCTTT.

The chain joins TRBV29-1 to TRBJ2-1, with D perhaps TRBD1 (8 bases). Trimming took 3 bases from V and 5 from J, leaving 14 bases between them. CDR1 is SQVTM and CDR2 is ANQGSEA in the germline V gene. The CDR3 runs 14 residues. In DNA form, the CDR3 reads TGCAGCGTTGAGCGGGGGACAGGAAACAATGAGCAGTTCTTC. Residues: CSVERGTGNNEQFF.

The chain links TRBV5-1 to TRBJ2-3, with D possibly matching TRBD2 (5 bases). Germline V CDR1 and CDR2: SGHRS, YFSETQ. CDR3 size: 14 residues. With 0 bases removed from V and 2 bases from J, the gap between germline ends came to 7 bases. The CDR3 is CASSLGLATDTQYF. As DNA, the CDR3 is TGCGCCAGCAGCTTGGGGCTAGCCACAGATACGCAGTATTTT.

This chain joins TRBV11-2 and TRBJ2-5, with D hard to call. This CDR3 comprises 13 residues. Germline V lookup: CDR1 SGHAT, CDR2 FQNNGV. Trimming left V 5 bases short and J 1 base short, with 8 bases between. The chain's CDR3 is CASSPDSQETQYF. CDR3 bases: TGTGCCAGCAGCCCCGACTCCCAAGAGACCCAGTACTTC.

The chain couples TRBV4-1 to TRBJ2-1; D ambiguous. This CDR3 region has 12 residues. Between the trimmed V and J ends, which lost 2 bases and 8 bases, there was a span of 7 bases. Looked up from germline, CDR1 is MGHRA and CDR2 is YSYEKL. Written as DNA, the CDR3 is TGCGCCAGCAGCCAAATCGTCGATGAGCAGTTCTTC. This codes for CASSQIVDEQFF.

This clone was detected only once. CDR3 DNA: TGCAGCGTGGAACTCAGGACATCCGGAAGAGCTTTCTTT. This encodes CSVELRTSGRAFF. The gene calls are TRBV29-1 and TRBJ1-1, with a tentative D call TRBD1 (5 bases). This CDR3 has 13 amino acids. Trimming removed 6 bases from V and 10 bases from J, with 21 bases in between. Per the germline V gene, CDR1 is SQVTM and CDR2 is ANQGSEA.

The V gene is TRBV15, the J gene TRBJ2-2; D not resolved. The germline gives CDR1 LNHNV, CDR2 YYDKDF (reference sequence). Trimming shortened V by 0 bases and J by 4 bases, and 6 bases separated the two germline ends. The CDR3 is 14 amino acids. The CDR3: CATSRETRTGELFF. The CDR3 region has the DNA TGTGCCACCAGCAGAGAGACTCGCACCGGGGAGCTGTTTTTT.

The V gene is TRBV11-2, the J gene TRBJ1-2; TRBD1 aligns across 7 bases. Germline loops: CDR1 SGHAT, CDR2 FQNNGV. V was clipped by 6 bases and J by 5 bases; unmatched bases: 6. This CDR3 comprises 13 residues. CDR3 residues: CASSPQTGYGYTF. The CDR3 coding sequence is TGTGCCAGCAGTCCCCAGACAGGGTATGGCTACACCTTC.

The V call is TRBV10-3, the J call TRBJ2-5; D is ambiguous. The CDR3 consists of 14 residues. Germline values: CDR1 ENHRY, CDR2 SYGVKD. V shed 10 bases and J shed 5 bases, with 20 bases lying between them. In nucleotides, the CDR3 is TGTGCCACCCTAGAGGTCCCTACCGGGGAGACCCAGTACTTC. Translating it yields CATLEVPTGETQYF.

The chain links TRBV28 to TRBJ1-3; D is undetermined. CDR1 and CDR2 (germline): MDHEN, SYDVKM. The CDR3 contains 12 residues. With 7 bases removed from V and 6 bases from J, the gap between germline ends came to 10 bases. The CDR3 loop is CASNGGINTIYF. As DNA, the CDR3 is TGTGCCAGCAATGGAGGGATAAACACCATATATTTT.

The V call is TRBV7-2, the J call TRBJ1-1; D is ambiguous. The germline gives CDR1 SGHTA, CDR2 FQGNSA. V lost 5 bases and J lost 1, with 14 bases in between. The CDR3 consists of 15 residues. The CDR3 sequence: CASSTQAGRNTEAFF. CDR3 nucleotide sequence: TGTGCCAGCAGCACCCAGGCGGGGAGGAACACTGAAGCTTTCTTT.

The rearrangement uses TRBV28 and TRBJ2-7, with a tentative D call TRBD2 (6 bases). The germline V gene encodes CDR1 MDHEN and CDR2 SYDVKM. V was trimmed by 2 bases and J by 1 base, leaving 24 bases between them. There are 19 residues in the CDR3. CDR3 sequence reads: CASSLSPFQISGRSYEQYF. CDR3 nucleotide sequence: TGTGCCAGCAGTTTAAGTCCATTCCAGATATCAGGGAGGTCCTACGAGCAGTACTTC.

The chain carries TRBV4-1 and TRBJ2-1; a possible D gene is TRBD2 (6 bases). The length of the CDR3 is 15 residues. CDR1 MGHRA and CDR2 YSYEKL come from the germline V gene. V lost 0 bases and J 4 bases, leaving 10 bases between the germline ends. The CDR3 sequence is CASSQDRGLYNEQFF. The CDR3 DNA is TGCGCCAGCAGCCAAGATCGGGGACTTTACAATGAGCAGTTCTTC.

This clone has only a few counts. The chain links TRBV5-5 to TRBJ2-1; the D gene is possibly TRBD1 (5 bases). Germline values: CDR1 SGHKS, CDR2 YYEKEE (reference sequence). The CDR3 spans 14 residues. V was clipped by 2 bases and J by 1 base, with 7 bases between them. As DNA, the CDR3 is TGTGCCAGCAGCTTCCGACAGTCCTACAATGAGCAGTTCTTC. As protein: CASSFRQSYNEQFF.

The J gene is TRBJ2-3, the V gene TRBV29-1, with D perhaps TRBD2 (6 bases). This CDR3 spans 21 amino acids. V was shortened by 0 bases and J by 3 bases, with 31 bases between the two germline ends. In germline, CDR1 is SQVTM, CDR2 ANQGSEA. CDR3 residues: CSVEDGEMTSSLKSGTDTQYF. The CDR3 bases are TGCAGCGTTGAAGATGGGGAAATGACTAGTAGTTTGAAGTCGGGGACAGATACGCAGTATTTT.